This TCR beta chain comes out of a study of blood T cells in healthy people across ages. Whole-study findings and limits: Naive and antigen-experienced cells were not separated, limiting conclusive comparison. Both higher diversity and more naive CD4+ cells marked long-lived donors when set against aged donors.

CDR1 is LNHNV and CDR2 is YYDKDF in the germline V gene (reference sequence). The CDR3 is 12 amino acids. The second PCR ran roughly 6 to 11 cycles with a sample-barcoded 5' primer and J-beta primers. One entry per CDR3 protein results from TCRdb running MiXCR on the 5' RACE reads. This table has 800,000 or so distinct CDR3 sequences, roughly 60% appearing once. Remarks on this clonotype: Its antigen remains unidentified.

The V call is TRBV15, the J call TRBJ2-4; D perhaps matches TRBD2 (6 bases). Near its end, the DNA agrees better with TRBJ2-7, so the J call may be wrong. The sample taken for sequencing was blood. The source is a man aged 25 to 45 in good health. The CDR3 is CATSREAGEQYF. DNA for the CDR3: TGTGCCACCAGCAGAGAAGCGGGCGAGCAGTACTTC.